This TCR beta chain emerged from a study of T-cell reconstitution after alpha-beta-depleted transplantation in children. During its preparation, the TCRbeta library received unique molecular identifiers. TCRdb recomputed calls from the PCR reads with MiXCR, one row per CDR3 protein. The sample lists 610,000 or so distinct CDR3 sequences, about a quarter occurring once. This clonotype was counted a single time. Its antigen is currently unknown. Study-wide findings and caveats: Several hundred rapidly expanded clones from non-depleted graft cells reportedly supplied alpha-beta T cells about two months post-transplant.

The germline V gene encodes CDR1 DFQATT and CDR2 SNEGSKA (reference sequence). The CDR3 extends over 11 amino acids. Trimming stripped 0 bases from V and 11 bases from J, with 8 bases between. The specimen was PBMCs, collected before TCRalphabeta/CD19-depleted stem cell transplant. The chain links TRBV20-1 to TRBJ1-5; D gene unclear. This clonotype was sampled from a boy under two years old with Wiskott-Aldrich syndrome, due to receive a stem cell transplant. In DNA form, the CDR3 reads TGCAGTGCTAGAGATATAGGAACCCAGCATTTT. This gives the protein CSARDIGTQHF.